This TCR beta chain comes out of a study of radiotherapy plus CTLA-4 blockade in lung cancer. Study context: Objective responses were seen in over 15% of patients, disease control in approximately 30%. The study's findings and limits: Clones of tumor-derived TCRs expanded in blood after radiotherapy plus ipilimumab. Early clonal dynamics of blood T cells, together with interferon-beta, were reported as the best response predictor.

Profiling relied on immunoSEQ multiplex PCR, and the TCRdb table lists in-frame clones only, not all of them. Seen here are tens of thousands of clones, 65% to 85% observed once, and the top ten hold under 9.5%. Worth noting for this clone: Its target is not known.

Participants had chemo-refractory metastatic non-small-cell lung cancer and were treated with focal radiation plus ipilimumab CTLA-4 blockade. The sample was peripheral blood, taken from a patient treated with radiotherapy plus ipilimumab. The TCR sequence derives from a human donor with non-small cell lung cancer who had stable disease on radiotherapy plus ipilimumab.

CDR3 sequence reads: CASSWAGDGSSPLHF. The CDR3 DNA reads TGCGCCAGCAGCTGGGCAGGAGACGGTAGCTCACCCCTCCACTTT. The rearrangement uses TRBV5-1 and TRBJ1-6; D unresolved. V lost 3 bases to trimming and J lost 10 bases, with 17 bases between them. CDR1 is SGHRS and CDR2 is YFSETQ in the germline V gene. The CDR3 runs 15 residues.